These 28 T cell receptor beta chains originate from one sample sequenced in a study of T cell responses to AZD1222 COVID-19 vaccine. Generated by immunoSEQ multiplex PCR, the TCRdb table keeps only in-frame clones and is missing some. The data hold some 69,000 clones, with about 85% observed a single time. The sequencing used peripheral blood, collected on day 0 of AZD1222 vaccination. Receptors originate from an adult in good health.

The rearrangement joins TRBV5-1 to TRBJ2-6; D gene unclear. CDR1 is SGHRS and CDR2 is YFSETQ in the germline V gene. The CDR3 length is 14 residues. V was cut by 4 bases and J by 0 bases, with 5 bases left in between. CDR3 DNA: TGCGCCAGCAGCGCCGCCTCTGGGGCCAACGTCCTGACTTTC. Translating gives CASSAASGANVLTF.

The V and J genes are TRBV11-2 and TRBJ1-1; tentative D call: TRBD1 (6 bases). CDR3 length: 14 amino acids. Trimming took off 3 bases at V and 1 base at J, with 9 bases between the two ends. Germline V CDR1 and CDR2: SGHAT, FQNNGV. The CDR3 DNA follows: TGTGCCAGCAGCTTTGGGGGGCCGAACACTGAAGCTTTCTTT. Translation: CASSFGGPNTEAFF.

This chain joins TRBV5-1 and TRBJ1-1, with D hard to call. The CDR3 length is 15 residues. Germline V gene lookup returns CDR1 SGHRS and CDR2 YFSETQ. Trimming shortened V by 4 bases and J by 1 base, and 14 bases separated the two germline ends. As DNA, the CDR3 is TGCGCCAGCAGCCCGGAGTCGGGTTGGAACACTGAAGCTTTCTTT. Protein: CASSPESGWNTEAFF.

The chain uses TRBV5-1 and TRBJ1-2; D is unclear. This CDR3 contains 15 residues. CDR1 SGHRS and CDR2 YFSETQ come from the germline V gene. The V gene lost 2 bases and the J gene lost 8 bases, with 19 bases spanning the gap. The CDR3 loop is CASSLQTRPTDGYTF. In DNA form, the CDR3 reads TGCGCCAGCAGCTTACAGACGCGGCCGACTGACGGCTACACCTTC. Full variable domain (missing parts from reference TRBV5-1 and TRBJ1-2): KAGVTQTPRYLIKTRGQQVTLSCSPISGHRSVSWYQQTPGQGLQFLFEYFSETQRNKGNFPGRFSGRQFSNSRSEMNVSTLELGDSALYLCASSLQTRPTDGYTFGSGTRLTVV.

V gene TRBV7-8 combines with J gene TRBJ2-5; D possibly corresponds to TRBD2 (5 bases). Trimming removed 0 bases at V and 5 bases at J, with 10 bases between. In germline, CDR1 is SGHVS, CDR2 FQNEAQ. There are 14 residues in the CDR3. The DNA for the CDR3 is TGTGCCAGCAGCTTAGCGCTTCGAGGGGAGACCCAGTACTTC. Amino acid sequence: CASSLALRGETQYF. Based on the CDR3 plus reference TRBV7-8 and TRBJ2-5, the full variable domain is GAGVSQSPRYKVAKRGQDVALRCDPISGHVSLFWYQQALGQGPEFLTYFQNEAQLDKSGLPSDRFFAERPEGSVSTLKIQRTQQEDSAVYLCASSLALRGETQYFGPGTRLLVL.

This clone was picked up a small number of times. The chain combines TRBV5-4 with TRBJ2-5; D gene uncertain. CDR3 length: 13 amino acids. Between the trimmed V and J ends, which lost 0 bases and 4 bases, there was a span of 7 bases. In germline, CDR1 is SGHNT, CDR2 YYREEE (reference sequence). The DNA of the CDR3 is TGTGCCAGCAGCTTGGGATGGGGAGAGACCCAGTACTTC. Amino acid sequence: CASSLGWGETQYF. Supplemented by reference TRBV5-4 and TRBJ2-5, the full variable domain reads ETGVTQSPTHLIKTRGQQVTLRCSSQSGHNTVSWYQQALGQGPQFIFQYYREEENGRGNFPPRFSGLQFPNYSSELNVNALELDDSALYLCASSLGWGETQYFGPGTRLLVL.

The rearrangement joins TRBV12-3 or TRBV12-4 to TRBJ2-5; D might be TRBD2 (6 bases). The ends were cut back, 2 bases at V and 4 bases at J, with 8 bases in the middle. The CDR3 spans 13 residues. CDR3 nucleotide sequence: TGTGCCAGCAGTTTATTTAGCGGAGAGACCCAGTACTTC. Amino acids: CASSLFSGETQYF.

V is TRBV15 and J is TRBJ2-5; TRBD2 agrees at 8 bases. Germline lookup yields CDR1 LNHNV and CDR2 YYDKDF (reference sequence). The CDR3 loop spans 14 amino acids. V was clipped by 8 bases and J by 5 bases; unmatched bases: 10. CDR3 region: CATQLRGGRETQYF. The DNA for the CDR3 is TGTGCCACCCAGCTACGGGGGGGCCGGGAGACCCAGTACTTC.

The chain has TRBV6-5 and TRBJ2-1; 8 bases are a match to TRBD2. The CDR3 extends over 14 amino acids. The germline CDR1 and CDR2 sequences are MNHEY and SVGAGI. V shed 4 bases, J shed 8 bases, and the junction held 7 bases outside the gene matches. The CDR3 reads CASSSGLAGHEQFF. CDR3 in DNA: TGTGCCAGCAGTTCAGGACTAGCTGGCCATGAGCAGTTCTTC.

The V and J genes are TRBV9 and TRBJ2-5; 10 positions agree with TRBD2. Unmatched junction bases numbered 12, after V lost 0 bases and J lost 1 base. CDR1 and CDR2 from the germline V gene are SGDLS and YYNGEE. The CDR3 covers 19 residues. CDR3 bases: TGTGCCAGCAGCGTAGCGGGGTGGCCTAGCGGGGGAAGCCAAGAGACCCAGTACTTC. Protein sequence: CASSVAGWPSGGSQETQYF. The entire variable domain, with the rest obtained from reference TRBV9 and TRBJ2-5, is as follows: DSGVTQTPKHLITATGQRVTLRCSPRSGDLSVYWYQQSLDQGLQFLIQYYNGEERAKGNILERFSAQQFPDLHSELNLSSLELGDSALYFCASSVAGWPSGGSQETQYFGPGTRLLVL.

This chain links TRBV28 with TRBJ2-2; TRBD2 matches at 8 bases. J was trimmed by 7 bases and V by 5 bases; bases with no gene match: 9. The CDR3 length is 15 residues. Germline V lookup: CDR1 MDHEN, CDR2 SYDVKM. The CDR3 loop is CASSTGGLLSGELFF. The CDR3 region has the DNA TGTGCCAGCAGTACGGGGGGGCTATTAAGCGGGGAGCTGTTTTTT.

This clone was detected once. The genes are TRBV7-9 and TRBJ2-5; 7 nucleotides agree with TRBD1. The trim removed 1 base at V and 3 bases at J, leaving 17 bases unmatched. Germline-derived CDR1 and CDR2 are SEHNR and FQNEAQ (reference sequence). This CDR3 contains 19 residues. CDR3 in amino acids: CASSLGRGRSRGSKETQYF. The CDR3 DNA is TGTGCCAGCAGCTTAGGTAGGGGGCGGAGCCGGGGTTCAAAAGAGACCCAGTACTTC. Looking up the rest from reference TRBV7-9 and TRBJ2-5 gives the full variable domain: DTGVSQNPRHKITKRGQNVTFRCDPISEHNRLYWYRQTLGQGPEFLTYFQNEAQLEKSRLLSDRFSAERPKGSFSTLEIQRTEQGDSAMYLCASSLGRGRSRGSKETQYFGPGTRLLVL.

The V call is TRBV3-1 (or the pseudogene TRBV3-2), the J call TRBJ2-3; maybe TRBD1 (5 bases). The CDR3 sequence is 14 residues long. Trimming removed 4 bases from V and 2 bases from J, with 10 bases in between. The germline V gene has CDR1 LGHDT and CDR2 YNNKEL (reference sequence). The CDR3 bases are TGTGCCAGCAGCCCTAAGGGGTTCACAGATACGCAGTATTTT. This gives the protein CASSPKGFTDTQYF.

The rearrangement links TRBV7-9 to TRBJ1-6, with 7 bases that match TRBD1. The germline V gene encodes CDR1 SEHNR and CDR2 FQNEAQ (reference sequence). There are 15 residues in the CDR3. The J segment lost 6 bases and the V segment lost 2 bases, leaving 4 bases of the junction unmatched. In DNA form, the CDR3 reads TGTGCCAGCAGCTTAACAGGGGTATTTAATTCACCCCTCCACTTT. Translating it yields CASSLTGVFNSPLHF.

This chain joins TRBV21-1 and TRBJ1-5; TRBD1 reflects the table's D call only, with no check against the DNA. TRBV21-1 is annotated as a pseudogene. The CDR3 sequence is 15 residues long. In nucleotides, the CDR3 is TGTGCCAGCAGCAACAGGGAAAGGTATGCTCAGCCCCAGCATTTT. This translates into CASSNRERYAQPQHF.

V gene TRBV27 combines with J gene TRBJ1-6, with D possibly being TRBD1 (6 bases). Trimming left V 8 bases short and J 12 bases short, with 14 bases between. The CDR3 sequence is 12 residues long. Looked up from germline, CDR1 is MNHEY and CDR2 is SMNVEV (reference sequence). The CDR3 protein is CASGEQGRPLHF. CDR3 DNA: TGTGCCAGCGGCGAACAGGGTAGACCCCTCCACTTT.

The genes are TRBV11-2 and TRBJ1-3, with D uncertain. Trimming removed 4 bases at V and 3 bases at J, with 4 bases between. The CDR3 covers 12 residues. CDR1 is SGHAT and CDR2 is FQNNGV in the germline V gene. This CDR3 is CASSSGGNTIYF. The CDR3 DNA reads TGTGCCAGCAGCTCCGGTGGAAACACCATATATTTT.

The chain links TRBV5-8 to TRBJ2-7, with 8 bases aligning to TRBD1. J gave up 2 bases and V 7 bases, and 5 bases lay outside the gene matches. Germline loops: CDR1 SGHTS, CDR2 YDEGEE. This CDR3 spans 13 amino acids. CDR3 amino acids: CASDDRGAYEQYF. The CDR3 DNA reads as TGTGCCAGCGACGACAGGGGCGCCTACGAGCAGTACTTC.

This clone was counted once. CDR3 loop: CASSLGDRIDEETQYF. CDR3 nucleotide sequence: TGCGCCAGCAGCTTGGGGGACAGGATAGACGAAGAGACCCAGTACTTC. The V and J genes are TRBV5-1 and TRBJ2-5; TRBD1 aligns across 8 bases. Losses at the gene ends were 0 bases for V and 3 bases for J; bases not matched to a gene: 7. The CDR3 sequence is 16 residues long. Germline loops: CDR1 SGHRS, CDR2 YFSETQ.

J is TRBJ2-1 and V is TRBV6-5, with TRBD1 matching 8 bases. Trimming at V came to 0 bases and at J to 7 bases, leaving 2 bases not matched to a gene. Germline V gene lookup returns CDR1 MNHEY and CDR2 SVGAGI. The length of the CDR3 is 14 residues. The CDR3 reads CASSYSQGANEQFF. CDR3 coding DNA: TGTGCCAGCAGTTACTCCCAGGGGGCGAATGAGCAGTTCTTC.

The rearrangement links TRBV19 to TRBJ1-2; tentative D call: TRBD1 (5 bases). There are 13 residues in the CDR3. CDR1 is LNHDA and CDR2 is SQIVND in the germline V gene (reference sequence). Trimming shortened V by 3 bases and J by 5 bases, and 10 bases separated the two germline ends. DNA for the CDR3: TGTGCCAGTAGTATGGGGGGGAGGTATGGCTACACCTTC. Translation gives CASSMGGRYGYTF.

The rearrangement uses TRBV30 and TRBJ1-1; TRBD1 might be the D (5 bases). The germline V gene has CDR1 GTSNPN and CDR2 SVGIG (reference sequence). The CDR3 is 14 amino acids. V dropped 3 bases and J dropped 3 bases, with 14 bases sitting between them. The CDR3 DNA reads as TGTGCCTGGAGCCCGGGGCGGAAGGACACTGAAGCTTTCTTT. This translates into CAWSPGRKDTEAFF.

The chain joins TRBV6-1 to TRBJ2-6; D remains ambiguous. The CDR3 runs to 16 residues. The germline V and J ends were trimmed by 0 bases and 2 bases, with 8 bases remaining between them. Germline V gives CDR1 MNHNS, CDR2 SASEGT. For the CDR3, the DNA is TGTGCCAGCAGTGAAGCGTTAGGAACTGGGGCCAACGTCCTGACTTTC. This gives the protein CASSEALGTGANVLTF.

This clone has a single count. J is TRBJ1-2 and V is TRBV19; no clear D. Germline V gene data show CDR1 as LNHDA and CDR2 as SQIVND (reference sequence). The CDR3 loop spans 12 amino acids. V lost 6 bases and J 2 bases, leaving 7 bases between the germline ends. CDR3 sequence reads: CASSLVNYGYTF. CDR3 nucleotides: TGTGCCAGTAGCCTAGTGAACTATGGCTACACCTTC.

This clone is a singleton in its sample. V is TRBV18 and J is TRBJ1-1; tentatively, D is TRBD1 (6 bases). The germline CDR1 and CDR2 sequences are KGHSH and LQKENI. The V and J ends lost 6 bases and 5 bases respectively, with 13 bases between them. This CDR3 contains 13 residues. The CDR3 DNA sequence: TGTGCCAGCTCGGGATCCACAGGGACTGAAGCTTTCTTT. Protein sequence: CASSGSTGTEAFF.

The V call is TRBV7-6, the J call TRBJ1-4, with D possibly matching TRBD1 (6 bases). V was trimmed by 5 bases and J by 5 bases, leaving 15 bases between them. This CDR3 is 15 amino acids long. Germline CDR1 is SGHVS and CDR2 is FNYEAQ. CDR3 nucleotide sequence: TGTGCCAGCAGCGCAACAGGGATTTCCAATGAAAAACTGTTTTTT. Protein product: CASSATGISNEKLFF.

This chain links TRBV5-6 with TRBJ1-2; D not certain. Trimming removed 4 bases at V and 2 bases at J, with 6 bases between. The CDR3 totals 12 residues. Germline lookup yields CDR1 SGHDT and CDR2 YYEEEE. The DNA of the CDR3 is TGTGCCAGCAGCCTAGGGAACTATGGCTACACCTTC. Translation gives CASSLGNYGYTF.

This chain's CDR3 is CASSFDDYASSYNEQFF. As DNA, the CDR3 is TGTGCCAGCAGCTTCGATGACTACGCAAGCTCCTACAATGAGCAGTTCTTC. This chain connects TRBV7-9 to TRBJ2-1; tentative D call: TRBD2 (5 bases). V was shortened by 3 bases and J by 0 bases, with 15 bases between the two germline ends. Germline CDR1 SEHNR, CDR2 FQNEAQ (reference sequence). This CDR3 has 17 residues.